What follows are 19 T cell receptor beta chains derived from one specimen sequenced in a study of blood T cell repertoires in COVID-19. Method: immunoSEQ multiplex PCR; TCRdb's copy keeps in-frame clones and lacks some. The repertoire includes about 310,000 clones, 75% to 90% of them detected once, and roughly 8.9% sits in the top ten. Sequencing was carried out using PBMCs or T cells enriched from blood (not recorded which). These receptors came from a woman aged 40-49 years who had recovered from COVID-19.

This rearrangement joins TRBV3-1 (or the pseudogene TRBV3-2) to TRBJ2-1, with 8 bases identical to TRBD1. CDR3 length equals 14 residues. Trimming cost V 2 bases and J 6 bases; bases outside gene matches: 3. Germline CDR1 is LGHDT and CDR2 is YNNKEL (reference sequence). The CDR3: CASSQTGTGNEQFF. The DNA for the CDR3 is TGTGCCAGCAGCCAAACGGGGACAGGCAATGAGCAGTTCTTC.

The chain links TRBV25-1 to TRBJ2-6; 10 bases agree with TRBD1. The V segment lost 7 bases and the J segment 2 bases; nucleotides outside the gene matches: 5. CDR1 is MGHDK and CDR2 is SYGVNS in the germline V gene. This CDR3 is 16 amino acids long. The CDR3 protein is CASTGTGDPGANVLTF. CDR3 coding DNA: TGTGCCAGCACCGGGACAGGGGACCCTGGGGCCAACGTCCTGACTTTC.

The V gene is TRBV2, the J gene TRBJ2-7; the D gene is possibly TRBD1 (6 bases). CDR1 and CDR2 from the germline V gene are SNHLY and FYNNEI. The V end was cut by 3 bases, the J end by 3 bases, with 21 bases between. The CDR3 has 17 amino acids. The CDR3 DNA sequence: TGTGCCAGCAGTGACCCGATTCCACAGGGCCTGGTCTACGAGCAGTACTTC. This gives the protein CASSDPIPQGLVYEQYF.

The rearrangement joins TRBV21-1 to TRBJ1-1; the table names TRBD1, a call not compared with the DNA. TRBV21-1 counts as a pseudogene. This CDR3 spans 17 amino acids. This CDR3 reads CASSTKGRTGVNTEAFF. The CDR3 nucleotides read TGTGCCAGCAGCACCAAAGGCAGGACAGGGGTAAATACTGAAGCTTTCTTT.

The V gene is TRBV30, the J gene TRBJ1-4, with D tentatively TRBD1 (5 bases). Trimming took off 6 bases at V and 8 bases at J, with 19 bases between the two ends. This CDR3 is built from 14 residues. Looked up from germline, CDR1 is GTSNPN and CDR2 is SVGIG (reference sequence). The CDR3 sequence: CACRPRDRGEKLFF. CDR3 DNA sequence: TGTGCCTGCCGGCCCCGGGACCGGGGGGAAAAACTGTTTTTT.

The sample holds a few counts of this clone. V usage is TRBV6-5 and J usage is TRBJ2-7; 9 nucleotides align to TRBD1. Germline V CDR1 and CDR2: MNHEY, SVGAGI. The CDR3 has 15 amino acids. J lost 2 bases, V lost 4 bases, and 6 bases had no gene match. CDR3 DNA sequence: TGTGCCAGCAGTTCCACGACAGGGGGGACCTACGAGCAGTACTTC. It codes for CASSSTTGGTYEQYF.

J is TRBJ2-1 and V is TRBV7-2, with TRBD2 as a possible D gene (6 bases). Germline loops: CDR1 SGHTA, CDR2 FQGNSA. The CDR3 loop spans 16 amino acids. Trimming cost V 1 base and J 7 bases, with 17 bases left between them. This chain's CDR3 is CASSLVGGPSGNEQFF. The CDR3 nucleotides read TGTGCCAGCAGCTTAGTGGGGGGACCTTCGGGTAATGAGCAGTTCTTC.

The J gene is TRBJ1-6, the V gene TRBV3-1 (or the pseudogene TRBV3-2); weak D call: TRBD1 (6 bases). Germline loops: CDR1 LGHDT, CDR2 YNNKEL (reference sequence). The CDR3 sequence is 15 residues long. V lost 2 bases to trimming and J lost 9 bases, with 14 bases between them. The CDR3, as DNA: TGTGCCAGCAGCCAATCCAACAGGGTCGGTTCACCCCTCCACTTT. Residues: CASSQSNRVGSPLHF.

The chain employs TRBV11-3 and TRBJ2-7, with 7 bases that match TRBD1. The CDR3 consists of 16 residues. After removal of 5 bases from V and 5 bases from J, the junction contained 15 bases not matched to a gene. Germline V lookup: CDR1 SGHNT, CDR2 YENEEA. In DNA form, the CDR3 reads TGTGCCAGCAGCCCCCAGACAGGGTTCTTGAGGGACGAGCAGTACTTC. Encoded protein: CASSPQTGFLRDEQYF.

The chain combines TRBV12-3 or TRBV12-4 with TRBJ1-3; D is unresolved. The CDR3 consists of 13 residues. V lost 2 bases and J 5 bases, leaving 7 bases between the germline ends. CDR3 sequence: CASSLFGRNTIYF. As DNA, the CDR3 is TGTGCCAGCAGTTTATTCGGTAGAAACACCATATATTTT.

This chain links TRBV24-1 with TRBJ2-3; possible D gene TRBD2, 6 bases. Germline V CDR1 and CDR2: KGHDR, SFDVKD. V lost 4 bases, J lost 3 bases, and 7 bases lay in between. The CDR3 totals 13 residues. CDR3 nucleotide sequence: TGTGCCACCAGTGACGGGGGAACAGATACGCAGTATTTT. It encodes CATSDGGTDTQYF.

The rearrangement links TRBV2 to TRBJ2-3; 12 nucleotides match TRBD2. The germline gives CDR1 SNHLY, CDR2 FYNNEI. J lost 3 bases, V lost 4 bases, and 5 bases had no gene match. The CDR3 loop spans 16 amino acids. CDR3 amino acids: CASSALAGGGTDTQYF. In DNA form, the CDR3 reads TGTGCCAGCAGTGCGCTAGCGGGAGGGGGGACAGATACGCAGTATTTT.

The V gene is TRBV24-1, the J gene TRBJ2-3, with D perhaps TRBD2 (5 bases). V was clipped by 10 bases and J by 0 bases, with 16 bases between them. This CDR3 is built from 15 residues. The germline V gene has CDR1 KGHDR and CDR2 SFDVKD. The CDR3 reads CATSPGGLSTDTQYF. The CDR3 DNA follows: TGTGCCACGAGCCCCGGAGGACTTAGCACAGATACGCAGTATTTT.

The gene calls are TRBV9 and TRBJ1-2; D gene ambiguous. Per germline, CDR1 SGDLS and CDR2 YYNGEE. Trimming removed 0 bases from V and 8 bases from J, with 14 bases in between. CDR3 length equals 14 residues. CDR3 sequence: CASSVERGGSGYTF. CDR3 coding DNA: TGTGCCAGCAGCGTAGAACGGGGAGGATCGGGCTACACCTTC.

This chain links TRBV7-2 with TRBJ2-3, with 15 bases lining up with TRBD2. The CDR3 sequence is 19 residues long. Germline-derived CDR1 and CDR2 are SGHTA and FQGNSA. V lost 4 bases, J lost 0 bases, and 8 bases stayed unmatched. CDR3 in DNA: TGTGCCAGCAGCTCGCCCCGGACTAGCGGGGGGGCTAGCACAGATACGCAGTATTTT. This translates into CASSSPRTSGGASTDTQYF.

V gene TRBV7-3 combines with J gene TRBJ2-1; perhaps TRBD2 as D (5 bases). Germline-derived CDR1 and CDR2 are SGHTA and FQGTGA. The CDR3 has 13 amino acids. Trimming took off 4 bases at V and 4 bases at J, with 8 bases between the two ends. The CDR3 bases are TGTGCCAGCAGCTCCGGGGATTACAATGAGCAGTTCTTC. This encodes CASSSGDYNEQFF.

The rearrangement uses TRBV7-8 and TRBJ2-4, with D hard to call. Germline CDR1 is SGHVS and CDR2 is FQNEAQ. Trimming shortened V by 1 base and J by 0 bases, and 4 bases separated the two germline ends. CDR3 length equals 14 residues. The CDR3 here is CASSLDLAKNIQYF. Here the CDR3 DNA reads TGTGCCAGCAGCTTAGACTTAGCCAAAAACATTCAGTACTTC.

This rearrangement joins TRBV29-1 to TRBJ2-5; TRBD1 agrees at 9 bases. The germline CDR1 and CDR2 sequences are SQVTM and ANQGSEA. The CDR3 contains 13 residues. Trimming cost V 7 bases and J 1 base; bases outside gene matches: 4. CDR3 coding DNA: TGCAGCGCCCCGACAGGGGGCCAAGAGACCCAGTACTTC. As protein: CSAPTGGQETQYF.

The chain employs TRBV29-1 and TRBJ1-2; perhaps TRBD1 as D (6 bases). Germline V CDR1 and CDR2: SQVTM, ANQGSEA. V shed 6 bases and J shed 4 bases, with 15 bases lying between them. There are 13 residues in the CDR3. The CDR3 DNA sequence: TGCAGCGTAGACCCTCGGACAGCCTATGGCTACACCTTC. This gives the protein CSVDPRTAYGYTF.